One sample yielded the 26 T cell receptor beta chains listed below, sequenced in a study of T cell responses to AZD1222 COVID-19 vaccine. Clones were read by immunoSEQ multiplex PCR, and TCRdb kept only the in-frame ones, dropping some. Of under 140,000 clones in the sample, 88% are singletons; the top ten hold roughly 1.5%. The material sequenced was peripheral blood, taken on day 0 of AZD1222 vaccination. The source is an adult in good health.

The V and J genes are TRBV27 and TRBJ2-7; D call uncertain. This CDR3 spans 11 amino acids. Germline CDR1 reads MNHEY; CDR2 reads SMNVEV (reference sequence). The ends were cut back, 1 base at V and 6 bases at J, with 4 bases in the middle. This chain's CDR3 is CASSLWGEQYF. CDR3 nucleotide sequence: TGTGCCAGCAGTTTATGGGGCGAGCAGTACTTC.

The chain employs TRBV6-1 and TRBJ2-1; 9 positions agree with TRBD2. V was clipped by 3 bases and J by 7 bases; unmatched bases: 16. This CDR3 contains 18 residues. Germline V gene lookup returns CDR1 MNHNS and CDR2 SASEGT. CDR3 coding DNA: TGTGCCAGCAGTGAGCCGGCTTTCTGGCGGGGGGGCAAGAATGAGCAGTTCTTC. Protein: CASSEPAFWRGGKNEQFF.

The chain uses TRBV5-6 and TRBJ1-3; D may be TRBD1 (6 bases). The CDR3 consists of 14 residues. Trimming shortened V by 4 bases and J by 0 bases, and 8 bases separated the two germline ends. Germline values: CDR1 SGHDT, CDR2 YYEEEE. Here the CDR3 reads CASSDRSSGNTIYF. CDR3 nucleotides: TGTGCCAGCAGCGACAGGAGCTCTGGAAACACCATATATTTT.

This clone was detected a few times. CDR3 sequence (DNA): TGTGCCAGCAGTGTTGGTAGCGGTACGGGGGCTGGAAACACCATATATTTT. As protein: CASSVGSGTGAGNTIYF. The chain carries TRBV6-1 and TRBJ1-3, with D perhaps matching TRBD1 (5 bases). CDR3 length equals 17 residues. The V gene's germline CDR1 is MNHNS and CDR2 SASEGT. The V end lost 4 bases, the J end lost 2 bases, and 18 bases lay between the germline ends.

The J gene is TRBJ2-7, the V gene TRBV29-1, with D unclear. The CDR3 runs to 12 residues. Trimming left V 7 bases short and J 5 bases short, with 15 bases between. The germline CDR1 and CDR2 sequences are SQVTM and ANQGSEA. The CDR3, as DNA: TGCAGCGCCGACACGGATGGGGACGAGCAGTACTTC. Amino acids: CSADTDGDEQYF.

This chain joins TRBV5-1 and TRBJ1-3; D uncertain. The CDR3 is 14 amino acids. V lost 4 bases, J lost 0 bases, and 8 bases lay in between. Per the germline V gene, CDR1 is SGHRS and CDR2 is YFSETQ. CDR3 sequence reads: CASSNANSGNTIYF. The CDR3 coding sequence is TGCGCCAGCAGCAATGCGAACTCTGGAAACACCATATATTTT. The entire variable domain, with the rest obtained from reference TRBV5-1 and TRBJ1-3, is as follows: KAGVTQTPRYLIKTRGQQVTLSCSPISGHRSVSWYQQTPGQGLQFLFEYFSETQRNKGNFPGRFSGRQFSNSRSEMNVSTLELGDSALYLCASSNANSGNTIYFGEGSWLTVV.

This chain joins TRBV7-9 and TRBJ1-2; D is uncertain. Germline V lookup: CDR1 SEHNR, CDR2 FQNEAQ (reference sequence). CDR3 size: 18 residues. With 1 base removed from V and 3 bases from J, the gap between germline ends came to 21 bases. The CDR3 reads CASSLVPPGPPLDYGYTF. In DNA form, the CDR3 reads TGTGCCAGCAGCTTAGTCCCCCCCGGACCGCCTCTGGACTATGGCTACACCTTC. The entire variable domain, with the rest obtained from reference TRBV7-9 and TRBJ1-2, is as follows: DTGVSQNPRHKITKRGQNVTFRCDPISEHNRLYWYRQTLGQGPEFLTYFQNEAQLEKSRLLSDRFSAERPKGSFSTLEIQRTEQGDSAMYLCASSLVPPGPPLDYGYTFGSGTRLTVV.

The CDR3 loop reads CASSFDRGRVAFF. CDR3 coding DNA: TGTGCCAGCAGTTTCGACAGGGGGCGAGTAGCTTTCTTT. V and J are TRBV6-5 and TRBJ1-1; 10 bases fit TRBD1. Per the germline V gene, CDR1 is MNHEY and CDR2 is SVGAGI. This CDR3 has 13 amino acids. Trimming cost V 4 bases and J 10 bases; bases outside gene matches: 6.

The sample holds a few counts of this clone. This sequence joins TRBV6-2 or TRBV6-3 and TRBJ1-5; 7 bases match TRBD1. Germline V CDR1 and CDR2: MNHEY, SVGEGT. This CDR3 has 13 amino acids. V was pared by 5 bases and J by 6 bases, with 4 bases of the junction left unmatched. CDR3 protein: CASSRQGTQPQHF. CDR3 nucleotide sequence: TGTGCCAGCAGTCGACAGGGAACTCAGCCCCAGCATTTT.

The chain carries TRBV19 and TRBJ1-3; D possibly corresponds to TRBD1 (5 bases). Trimming removed 3 bases from V and 0 bases from J, with 9 bases in between. The CDR3 is 15 residues long. Germline-derived CDR1 and CDR2 are LNHDA and SQIVND (reference sequence). The CDR3 region is CASSIQGDSGNTIYF. CDR3 nucleotide sequence: TGTGCCAGTAGTATTCAGGGTGACTCTGGAAACACCATATATTTT.

The chain carries TRBV6-5 and TRBJ1-2; a possible D gene is TRBD1 (6 bases). V lost 6 bases to trimming and J lost 0 bases, with 11 bases between them. From germline, CDR1 is MNHEY and CDR2 SVGAGI. This CDR3 region has 14 residues. CDR3 amino acids: CASSPQGANYGYTF. The CDR3 DNA follows: TGTGCCAGCAGCCCACAGGGAGCTAACTATGGCTACACCTTC.

The V gene is TRBV6-5, the J gene TRBJ2-7; 13 nucleotides match TRBD2. V shed 7 bases, J shed 7 bases, and the junction held 10 bases outside the gene matches. Looked up from germline, CDR1 is MNHEY and CDR2 is SVGAGI. The CDR3 runs to 15 residues. This chain's CDR3 is CASTRGLAGVGEQYF. The CDR3 DNA reads as TGTGCCAGCACCCGAGGACTAGCGGGAGTCGGGGAGCAGTACTTC.

This clone has only one observation. The V call is TRBV19, the J call TRBJ2-1; 8 bases map to TRBD1. V shed 2 bases, J shed 5 bases, and the junction held 5 bases outside the gene matches. CDR3 size: 15 residues. Germline V gene data show CDR1 as LNHDA and CDR2 as SQIVND (reference sequence). CDR3 coding DNA: TGTGCCAGTAGTATATTGCAGGGGGCCCACAATGAGCAGTTCTTC. Its protein product is CASSILQGAHNEQFF.

The chain uses TRBV18 and TRBJ2-1; TRBD1 is a possible D gene (6 bases). The CDR3 is 15 residues long. The germline CDR1 and CDR2 sequences are KGHSH and LQKENI. V shed 3 bases and J shed 5 bases, with 14 bases lying between them. CDR3 DNA sequence: TGTGCCAGCTCACCTTCGGGGACACTGAACAATGAGCAGTTCTTC. Its translation is CASSPSGTLNNEQFF. Combining the CDR3 with reference TRBV18 and TRBJ2-1 gives the whole variable domain NAGVMQNPRHLVRRRGQEARLRCSPMKGHSHVYWYRQLPEEGLKFMVYLQKENIIDESGMPKERFSAEFPKEGPSILRIQQVVRGDSAAYFCASSPSGTLNNEQFFGPGTRLTVL.

The rearrangement links TRBV30 to TRBJ1-5, with a tentative D call TRBD1 (6 bases). V lost 0 bases and J 2 bases, leaving 23 bases between the germline ends. The germline CDR1 and CDR2 sequences are GTSNPN and SVGIG (reference sequence). The CDR3 consists of 19 residues. Here the CDR3 DNA reads TGTGCCTGGAGTGTAAAAATTTCGGGGGCAGAAAGTGGCAATCAGCCCCAGCATTTT. Translating gives CAWSVKISGAESGNQPQHF. The full variable domain, rest sourced from reference TRBV30 and TRBJ1-5, is SQTIHQWPATLVQPVGSPLSLECTVEGTSNPNLYWYRQAAGRGLQLLFYSVGIGQISSEVPQNLSASRPQDRQFILSSKKLLLSDSGFYLCAWSVKISGAESGNQPQHFGDGTRLSIL.

The J gene is TRBJ2-7, the V gene TRBV19; D is undetermined. The CDR3 has 14 amino acids. V lost 3 bases, J lost 7 bases, and 16 bases lay in between. Looked up from germline, CDR1 is LNHDA and CDR2 is SQIVND (reference sequence). The CDR3 is CASSIVGPGEEQYF. CDR3 nucleotides: TGTGCCAGTAGTATCGTAGGCCCGGGCGAGGAGCAGTACTTC. The complete variable domain, with remaining parts taken from reference TRBV19 and TRBJ2-7, reads DGGITQSPKYLFRKEGQNVTLSCEQNLNHDAMYWYRQDPGQGLRLIYYSQIVNDFQKGDIAEGYSVSREKKESFPLTVTSAQKNPTAFYLCASSIVGPGEEQYFGPGTRLTVT.

J is TRBJ1-6 and V is TRBV11-3; D gene uncertain. The CDR3 totals 13 residues. The V end was cut by 5 bases, the J end by 9 bases, with 11 bases between. CDR1 SGHNT and CDR2 YENEEA come from the germline V gene. The CDR3 nucleotides read TGTGCCAGCAGCCCGAATTCTCGTTCACCCCTCCACTTT. Translated, it gives CASSPNSRSPLHF.

The rearrangement uses TRBV5-8 and TRBJ1-2; D possibly corresponds to TRBD1 (5 bases). The germline V gene has CDR1 SGHTS and CDR2 YDEGEE. The CDR3 runs 14 residues. V shed 1 base and J shed 4 bases, with 11 bases lying between them. The CDR3 coding sequence is TGTGCCAGCAGCTTGAGCGGGGGAGCCTATGGCTACACCTTC. This translates into CASSLSGGAYGYTF.

J is TRBJ1-1 and V is TRBV25-1; D remains ambiguous. Germline V gene sequence: CDR1 MGHDK, CDR2 SYGVNS. The CDR3 spans 16 residues. V dropped 2 bases and J dropped 6 bases, with 19 bases sitting between them. CDR3 amino acids: CASSEAGHLGRSEAFF. For the CDR3, the DNA is TGTGCCAGCAGTGAAGCTGGGCATTTAGGAAGGTCTGAAGCTTTCTTT.

This chain connects TRBV5-1 to TRBJ1-4; 7 bases align to TRBD1. CDR1 is SGHRS and CDR2 is YFSETQ in the germline V gene. This CDR3 has 16 residues. V was pared by 0 bases and J by 6 bases, with 8 bases of the junction left unmatched. As DNA, the CDR3 is TGCGCCAGCAGCTTGGCCCCGAGACAGGGCGATGAAAAACTGTTTTTT. Encoded protein: CASSLAPRQGDEKLFF. Full variable domain (remainder filled in from reference TRBV5-1 and TRBJ1-4): KAGVTQTPRYLIKTRGQQVTLSCSPISGHRSVSWYQQTPGQGLQFLFEYFSETQRNKGNFPGRFSGRQFSNSRSEMNVSTLELGDSALYLCASSLAPRQGDEKLFFGSGTQLSVL.

The genes are TRBV3-1 (or the pseudogene TRBV3-2) and TRBJ1-6; 7 nucleotides agree with TRBD1. V lost 6 bases, J lost 6 bases, and 8 bases stayed unmatched. Germline lookup yields CDR1 LGHDT and CDR2 YNNKEL (reference sequence). The CDR3 extends over 15 amino acids. The CDR3 spells CASRSDRRRNSPLHF. The CDR3 DNA is TGTGCCAGCAGATCGGACAGGCGCCGTAATTCACCCCTCCACTTT.

This clone was counted only a few times. CDR3 loop: CAWSGSSETAEQYF. The DNA of the CDR3 is TGTGCCTGGAGTGGTTCTAGCGAGACCGCGGAGCAGTACTTC. The chain employs TRBV30 and TRBJ2-7, with D possibly being TRBD2 (6 bases). V dropped 1 base and J dropped 7 bases, with 17 bases sitting between them. Germline-derived CDR1 and CDR2 are GTSNPN and SVGIG (reference sequence). The length of the CDR3 is 14 residues.

This chain connects TRBV27 to TRBJ2-7; 8 bases agree with TRBD2. The V segment lost 0 bases and the J segment 3 bases; nucleotides outside the gene matches: 7. Germline V CDR1 and CDR2: MNHEY, SMNVEV (reference sequence). The CDR3 consists of 16 residues. CDR3 sequence (DNA): TGTGCCAGCAGTTTATCGTTGGCGACTAGCGACTACGAGCAGTACTTC. It yields the protein CASSLSLATSDYEQYF.

V gene TRBV4-1 combines with J gene TRBJ1-2; 7 bases align to TRBD1. Germline CDR1 is MGHRA and CDR2 is YSYEKL. J lost 8 bases, V lost 2 bases, and 11 bases had no gene match. CDR3 length: 15 amino acids. The CDR3 protein is CASSQFPGGYRGYTF. The CDR3 DNA sequence: TGCGCCAGCAGCCAATTCCCAGGGGGATATAGGGGCTACACCTTC.

The chain uses TRBV19 and TRBJ1-1, with 8 nucleotides matching TRBD1. This CDR3 region has 15 residues. V dropped 5 bases and J dropped 1; count of bases not matched to a gene: 6. CDR1 and CDR2 (germline): LNHDA, SQIVND (reference sequence). The CDR3 loop reads CASSSDRGGNTEAFF. The DNA of the CDR3 is TGTGCCAGTAGTTCCGACAGGGGAGGGAACACTGAAGCTTTCTTT.

The rearrangement links TRBV19 to TRBJ1-5, with unresolved D. The germline gives CDR1 LNHDA, CDR2 SQIVND (reference sequence). This CDR3 spans 14 amino acids. Trimming shortened V by 3 bases and J by 3 bases, and 9 bases separated the two germline ends. The CDR3 loop reads CASSIGPTNQPQHF. The CDR3 nucleotides read TGTGCCAGTAGTATCGGGCCCACCAATCAGCCCCAGCATTTT.